Listed below are T cell receptor beta chains from one sample, sequenced in a study of a mutant IDH1 vaccine in newly diagnosed glioma. The repertoire was sequenced with immunoSEQ multiplex PCR; TCRdb's copy has only in-frame clones and lacks some. The table lists roughly 50,000 clones, about 80% of them singletons, with over 3% in the top ten. These receptors lack a known antigen. This specimen consisted of PBMCs, obtained from a glioma patient whose treatment included an IDH1 peptide vaccine. The receptors come from a woman aged 18-29 years with glioma. Some clones in this sample may be carry-over from other donors' samples. Each CDR3 is given with its conserved first and last residue. D genes are given only for firm matches. Expanded clones get a size class; other rows say once, few or many, or leave the size out.

d_call | clone_size | j_call | v_call | cdr3_nt | cdr3_aa
- | once | TRBJ2-2 | TRBV4-3 | TGCGCCAGCAGCCCTCATTCCACCGGGGAGCTGTTTTTT | CASSPHSTGELFF
TRBD2 | - | TRBJ2-5 | TRBV11-3 | TGTGCCAGCAGCTTATTGACGGGAGGTCTGGCTCGGTACCAAGAGACCCAGTACTTC | CASSLLTGGLARYQETQYF
- | once | TRBJ1-2 | TRBV7-7 | TGTGCTAGCAGCTCGCGGGGCACCTATGTTGGCTACACCTTC | CASSSRGTYVGYTF
TRBD1 | once | TRBJ1-2 | TRBV27 | TGTGCCAGCAGTCCGCAGGGACAGGGGTATGGCTACACCTTC | CASSPQGQGYGYTF
- | - | TRBJ2-7 | TRBV11-3 | TGTGCCAGCAGCTTAGATGTGGCGCGGGACGAGCAGTACTTC | CASSLDVARDEQYF
TRBD1 | - | TRBJ1-1 | TRBV5-5 | TGTGCCAGCAGCGGACGGCCAGGGGGCAACACTGAAGCTTTCTTT | CASSGRPGGNTEAFF
- | - | TRBJ2-2 | TRBV29-1 | TGCAGCGTATGGACAGAACCCGGGGAGCTGTTTTTT | CSVWTEPGELFF
- | - | TRBJ2-5 | TRBV7-8 | TGTGCCAGCAGCTTAGTTGACACCGAAGAGACCCAGTACTTC | CASSLVDTEETQYF
TRBD1 | - | TRBJ2-7 | TRBV2 | TGTGCCGTGGGGAGGCGGACAGGGGTCTACGAGCAGTACTTC | CAVGRRTGVYEQYF
- | - | TRBJ2-5 | TRBV9 | TGTGCCAGCAGCGCCTTATACCAAGAGACCCAGTACTTC | CASSALYQETQYF
- | - | TRBJ1-3 | TRBV5-1 | TGCGCCAGCAGCCCCCGCTCGGGCTCATACGGAAACACCATATATTTT | CASSPRSGSYGNTIYF
TRBD2 | - | TRBJ2-7 | TRBV2 | TGTGCCAGCAATCCGGGACTAGCGGGCTACGAGCAGTACTTC | CASNPGLAGYEQYF
- | - | TRBJ1-5 | TRBV2 | TGTGCCAGCAGTGGGGCCGCCGGCAATCAGCCCCAGCATTTT | CASSGAAGNQPQHF
TRBD2 | - | TRBJ2-7 | TRBV6-6 | TGTGCCAGCAGAAAACTAGCGGGGGTTACCTACGAGCAGTACTTC | CASRKLAGVTYEQYF
TRBD1 | few | TRBJ1-2 | TRBV6-5 | TGTGCCAGCAGCTCCGACAGGGTCCGAAGCGGCTACACCTTC | CASSSDRVRSGYTF
- | - | TRBJ2-3 | TRBV7-9 | TGTGCCAGCAGCTTAGCGCACAGCACAGATACGCAGTATTTT | CASSLAHSTDTQYF
TRBD2 | - | TRBJ2-1 | TRBV14 | TGTGCCAGCACCTCAAGTCGGTGGAGCGGGGGGGAGCAGTTCTTC | CASTSSRWSGGEQFF
TRBD2 | - | TRBJ2-7 | TRBV10-2 | TGCGCCAGTTCGACTAGCGGGGTAAGCGAGCAGTACTTC | CASSTSGVSEQYF
TRBD2 | once | TRBJ2-4 | TRBV6-5 | TGTGCCAGCAGCCGCGGGGGAGCCAGCGGGAACATTCAGTACTTC | CASSRGGASGNIQYF
- | - | TRBJ2-6 | TRBV18 | TGTGCCAGCGACCAGGGGAAGCTACGGGCCTCTGGGGCCAACGTCCTGACTTTC | CASDQGKLRASGANVLTF
- | few | TRBJ2-5 | TRBV11-2 | TGTGCCAGCAGGGGAGAGGGGACCCAGTACTTC | CASRGEGTQYF
- | - | TRBJ1-3 | TRBV10-3 | TGTGCCATCAGTGAAAGGGAAATGGGGCTATCTGGAAACACCATATATTTT | CAISEREMGLSGNTIYF
- | - | TRBJ1-2 | TRBV11-2 | TGTGCCAGCAGCGCGTCAGGGTCTCGAAGCTATGGCTACACCTTC | CASSASGSRSYGYTF
- | - | TRBJ1-1 | TRBV5-1 | TGCGCCAGCAGCTTGACGACGAACACTGAAGCTTTCTTT | CASSLTTNTEAFF
- | - | TRBJ2-1 | TRBV5-1 | TGCGCCAGCAGCTTGATGAGCGGCCTCTACAATGAGCAGTTCTTC | CASSLMSGLYNEQFF
- | - | TRBJ2-5 | TRBV27 | TGTGCCAGCTCCCTGGGCGGAGGGAGAGAGACCCAGTACTTC | CASSLGGGRETQYF
TRBD1 | once | TRBJ1-3 | TRBV28 | TGTGCCAGCAGCCCCCAGACAGGGGGCTCTGGAAACACCATATATTTT | CASSPQTGGSGNTIYF
- | once | TRBJ1-2 | TRBV29-1 | TGCAGCGTTGAAGAACGGGAAGAAATCCCCGAATTATTAAACTATGGCTACACCTTC | CSVEEREEIPELLNYGYTF
- | - | TRBJ2-5 | TRBV4-1 | TGCGCCAGCAGCCAATGGATGACGGGGGCCGAGGAAGAGACCCAGTACTTC | CASSQWMTGAEEETQYF
- | - | TRBJ2-7 | TRBV5-1 | TGCGCCAGCAGCTTGGAGGGAGCCAGCTCCTACGAGCAGTACTTC | CASSLEGASSYEQYF
- | - | TRBJ1-1 | TRBV10-3 | TGTGCCATCAGTGAGCCCGGCGGGGGGGCGCTGAACACTGAAGCTTTCTTT | CAISEPGGGALNTEAFF
- | - | TRBJ1-5 | TRBV19 | TGTGCCAGTAGTAAGCGGCAGGATAGCAATCAGCCCCAGCATTTT | CASSKRQDSNQPQHF
- | - | TRBJ2-1 | TRBV10-1 | TGCGCCAGCAGTGAACAGCGGAGGAGGATCAATGAGCAGTTCTTC | CASSEQRRRINEQFF
- | few | TRBJ2-7 | TRBV7-2 | TGTGCCAGCAGCTTAATCAACAGCTACGAGCAGTACTTC | CASSLINSYEQYF
TRBD1 | few | TRBJ1-1 | TRBV7-9 | TGTGCCAGCAGCTTAGCGCTTGGTATCGGGACAGGGGGTGAAGCTTTCTTT | CASSLALGIGTGGEAFF
- | - | TRBJ2-7 | TRBV7-6 | TGTGCCAGCAGCCCCAAGGGGCACGAGCAGTACTTC | CASSPKGHEQYF
- | - | TRBJ1-2 | TRBV29-1 | TGCAGCGTTGACGAGGAGGCGGACTATGGCTACACCTTC | CSVDEEADYGYTF
- | - | TRBJ2-7 | TRBV11-1 | TGTGCCAGCAGCTCCCAAGGGGGGCCCTACGAGCAGTACTTC | CASSSQGGPYEQYF
- | - | TRBJ1-3 | TRBV29-1 | TGCAGCGTTGTCTTGGCGGCCGGAAACACCATATATTTT | CSVVLAAGNTIYF
- | - | TRBJ2-7 | TRBV6-1 | TGTGCCACCTTGGGATATCCGTCGTACGAGCAGTACTTC | CATLGYPSYEQYF
TRBD1 | - | TRBJ2-7 | TRBV5-1 | TGCGCCAGCAGCTCCGGGACAGCCTACGAGCAGTACTTC | CASSSGTAYEQYF
- | - | TRBJ1-5 | TRBV2 | TGTGCCAGCGGGGGAGAGGCAGGGGGCAATCAGCCCCAGCATTTT | CASGGEAGGNQPQHF
TRBD1 | - | TRBJ1-1 | TRBV5-1 | TGCGCCAGCAGCCCAACCGGGACAGAGGCCCACACTGAAGCTTTCTTT | CASSPTGTEAHTEAFF
- | - | TRBJ1-2 | TRBV18 | TGTGCCAGCTCACCTCCGGGGGGGGACTATGGCTACACCTTC | CASSPPGGDYGYTF
TRBD1 | - | TRBJ1-5 | TRBV27 | TGTGCCAGCAGCCCCATGGACAGGGGGTATCATCAGCCCCAGCATTTT | CASSPMDRGYHQPQHF
TRBD2 | - | TRBJ2-1 | TRBV10-2 | TGCGCCAGCAGTGATTCGCGGACTAGCGGGAGCTATGAGCAGTTCTTC | CASSDSRTSGSYEQFF
- | once | TRBJ1-1 | TRBV14 | TGTGCCAGCAGAGACGGGGTTTCTACTGAAGCTTTCTTT | CASRDGVSTEAFF
- | - | TRBJ2-1 | TRBV2 | TGTGCCAGCACTGAAATGTATGAGCAGTTCTTC | CASTEMYEQFF
- | - | TRBJ2-5 | TRBV14 | TGTGCCAGCAGCCAAGACCCGGGGGCGCCGGAGACCCAGTACTTC | CASSQDPGAPETQYF
- | once | TRBJ2-3 | TRBV6-1 | TGTGCCAGCAGTGGGAGACCGGGCACAGATACGCAGTATTTT | CASSGRPGTDTQYF
TRBD1 | - | TRBJ1-1 | TRBV6-6 | TGTGCCAGCACTTCAGGACAGGGGGCGACGGGAGCTTTCTTT | CASTSGQGATGAFF
- | - | TRBJ2-3 | TRBV5-6 | TGTGCCAGCAGCTTGGACCTACGACTAGATGCAGATACGCAGTATTTT | CASSLDLRLDADTQYF